This entry lists 14 T cell receptor beta chains sequenced from one sample in a study of T-cell memory formation after mild COVID-19. TCRdb independently ran MiXCR on the 5' RACE reads; one entry per CDR3 protein. The data contain hundreds of thousands of distinct CDR3 sequences, under 20% of them singletons. The sequenced material came from PBMCs or a T cell subset sorted from them (not recorded which). The source of these receptors is a man younger than 35 who had mild COVID-19 (a few samples of this study predate the infection). Cell type and time point are not known.

This clonotype was observed a handful of times. The chain uses TRBV7-9 and TRBJ1-4; D uncertain. In germline, CDR1 is SEHNR, CDR2 FQNEAQ (reference sequence). The CDR3 covers 12 residues. The V end lost 1 base, the J end lost 7 bases, and 4 bases lay between the germline ends. The chain's CDR3 is CASSLDLEKLFF. The CDR3 coding sequence is TGTGCCAGCAGCTTAGACCTTGAAAAACTGTTTTTT.

This clonotype was counted between two and nine times. The chain employs TRBV3-1 and TRBJ2-7; 7 bases are shared with TRBD1. This CDR3 spans 14 amino acids. J was trimmed by 8 bases and V by 4 bases; bases with no gene match: 11. CDR1 LGHDT and CDR2 YNNKEL come from the germline V gene (reference sequence). The CDR3 spells CASSLRTGTPQQYF. As DNA, the CDR3 is TGTGCCAGCAGCCTCCGGACAGGCACCCCTCAGCAGTACTTC.

This clonotype was seen a handful of times. The chain carries TRBV12-3 or TRBV12-4 and TRBJ2-3, with 8 positions matching TRBD1. V lost 3 bases and J lost 4; bases outside the gene matches: 6. The CDR3 loop spans 15 amino acids. CDR3 in amino acids: CASSFGRGLSDTQYF. The CDR3 nucleotides are TGTGCCAGCAGTTTTGGCAGGGGGCTATCAGATACGCAGTATTTT.

This clonotype was observed at least ten times. The J gene is TRBJ2-1, the V gene TRBV4-2; D perhaps matches TRBD2 (5 bases). The CDR3 runs to 11 residues. Germline loops: CDR1 LGHNA, CDR2 YNFKEQ. Between the trimmed V and J ends, which lost 1 base and 15 bases, there was a span of 10 bases. The CDR3: CASSQVSSWFF. Here the CDR3 DNA reads TGTGCCAGCAGCCAAGTGTCTAGCTGGTTCTTC.

V and J are TRBV29-1 and TRBJ1-5; D perhaps matches TRBD1 (5 bases). The CDR3 has 15 residues. Germline values: CDR1 SQVTM, CDR2 ANQGSEA. V lost 0 bases and J lost 2, with 11 bases in between. Here the CDR3 DNA reads TGCAGCGTTGAAGATTCCGGGACCGGCAATCAGCCCCAGCATTTT. Translation: CSVEDSGTGNQPQHF.

This chain uses TRBV10-1 with TRBJ2-1, with D possibly being TRBD2 (6 bases). The V end was cut by 0 bases, the J end by 7 bases, with 10 bases between. The germline V gene encodes CDR1 WNHNN and CDR2 SYGVQD (reference sequence). The CDR3 contains 14 residues. The CDR3 loop is CASSESGAGNEQFF. The CDR3, as DNA: TGCGCCAGCAGTGAGTCTGGTGCGGGGAATGAGCAGTTCTTC.

This clonotype turned up a few times. The chain combines TRBV7-6 with TRBJ2-7, with D hard to call. Germline loops: CDR1 SGHVS, CDR2 FNYEAQ. V lost 2 bases and J lost 3, with 14 bases in between. This CDR3 contains 15 residues. CDR3 bases: TGTGCCAGCAGCTTACATCCCGGGCGAGTCTACGAGCAGTACTTC. Residues: CASSLHPGRVYEQYF.

This clonotype was detected only a few times. The J gene is TRBJ1-2, the V gene TRBV4-1, with unresolved D. V lost 3 bases, J lost 2 bases, and 1 base lay in between. The CDR3 is made up of 11 amino acids. Germline V gene data show CDR1 as MGHRA and CDR2 as YSYEKL. Here the CDR3 DNA reads TGCGCCAGCAGCCACAACTATGGCTACACCTTC. This sequence encodes CASSHNYGYTF.

This clonotype turned up a few times. V is TRBV7-8 and J is TRBJ2-5; the D gene is possibly TRBD1 (6 bases). The CDR3 is made up of 15 amino acids. V gave up 5 bases and J gave up 1 base, with 14 bases separating them. Per germline, CDR1 SGHVS and CDR2 FQNEAQ. The CDR3: CASSHRQASQETQYF. The CDR3 DNA follows: TGTGCCAGCAGCCATCGACAGGCGTCCCAAGAGACCCAGTACTTC.

This chain links TRBV11-2 with TRBJ1-2, with D perhaps matching TRBD1 (6 bases). V dropped 5 bases and J dropped 5 bases, with 21 bases sitting between them. The CDR3 runs to 16 residues. CDR1 is SGHAT and CDR2 is FQNNGV in the germline V gene. CDR3 in DNA: TGTGCCAGCAGCCAACTGGACAGACCCCTTAAATATGGCTACACCTTC. Translated, it gives CASSQLDRPLKYGYTF.

This clonotype has more than one count but fewer than ten. This chain connects TRBV15 to TRBJ1-1; D possibly corresponds to TRBD1 (5 bases). V gave up 4 bases and J gave up 10 bases, with 19 bases separating them. Germline CDR1 LNHNV, CDR2 YYDKDF (reference sequence). The CDR3 is 14 amino acids. As DNA, the CDR3 is TGTGCCACCAGCATTATCCGGGGCCCCCCTGGAGCTTTCTTT. Residues: CATSIIRGPPGAFF.

A few counts support this clonotype. The genes are TRBV4-1 and TRBJ2-1, with 8 positions matching TRBD2. The CDR3 is made up of 16 amino acids. Germline lookup yields CDR1 MGHRA and CDR2 YSYEKL. J gave up 2 bases and V 1 base, and 4 bases lay outside the gene matches. The CDR3, as DNA: TGCGCCAGCAGCCAAGTAACTAGCGGAGCCTACAATGAGCAGTTCTTC. Protein product: CASSQVTSGAYNEQFF.

This clonotype was counted only a few times. The chain recombines TRBV11-2 with TRBJ2-7; 9 positions agree with TRBD1. The CDR3 is made up of 15 amino acids. Germline V CDR1 and CDR2: SGHAT, FQNNGV. With 2 bases clipped from V and 3 bases from J, the junction kept 5 bases outside the gene matches. The CDR3, as DNA: TGTGCCAGCAGCTTATTTTCGGGACAGGGCTACGAGCAGTACTTC. As protein: CASSLFSGQGYEQYF.

In this sample, this clonotype turned up a few times. This chain uses TRBV7-2 with TRBJ1-1; perhaps TRBD1 as D (5 bases). The length of the CDR3 is 13 residues. The V and J ends lost 6 bases and 4 bases respectively, with 12 bases between them. In germline, CDR1 is SGHTA, CDR2 FQGNSA. The CDR3 DNA reads as TGTGCCAGCAGGGGGCGGAGGGTCACTGAAGCTTTCTTT. It translates to CASRGRRVTEAFF.